Listed below are T cell receptor beta chains from one sample, sequenced in a study of cytomegalovirus exposure and HLA in healthy donors. Some clones are missing from TCRdb's copy, which holds only in-frame ones; the method was immunoSEQ multiplex PCR. In the table there are 150,000 to 200,000 clones, 78% of which are singletons. What was sequenced was PBMCs. The receptors stem from a male donor in good health and CMV-seronegative. The conserved cysteine and the conserved F or W are not part of the CDR3 here. A D gene is named only where the DNA matches it firmly. Where a row states a size, it is once, few, many or the class of an expanded clone; other rows omit it.

TRBV9	NA	TRBJ1-2	TRBD1	ASSGTGDGYT
TRBV5-1	NA	TRBJ1-6	TRBD1	ATTGTENSPLH
TRBV11-1	NA	TRBJ1-2	NA	ASSPDGGDYGYT
TRBV7-2	few	TRBJ2-2	NA	ASSSGGELF
TRBV6-6	NA	TRBJ1-5	TRBD1	ASTLGQGGNQPQH
TRBV5-4	NA	TRBJ2-2	TRBD2	ASSLVGGGPWTGELF
TRBV6-5	NA	TRBJ2-3	NA	ASTQQGSRTDTQY
TRBV6-6	few	TRBJ1-2	NA	ASSFGTSYGYT
TRBV15	NA	TRBJ1-3	TRBD1	ATSRVPTGTGNTIY
TRBV7-9	NA	TRBJ2-7	NA	ASSPGGGLAAEQY
TRBV29-1	once	TRBJ1-2	TRBD1	SVEGTGKDYGYT
TRBV7-6	few	TRBJ2-2	NA	ASSLGGGLTNTGELF
TRBV30	NA	TRBJ1-1	NA	AWSRGGEAF
TRBV19	NA	TRBJ1-5	NA	ASSPNRGGAGQPQH
TRBV6-4	NA	TRBJ1-6	NA	ASSAGTNNSPLH
TRBV6-5	NA	TRBJ1-1	NA	ASSFGGRTEAF
TRBV27	NA	TRBJ2-1	TRBD2	ASSLSGEYNEQF
TRBV18	NA	TRBJ2-5	NA	ASSLGGPGETQY
TRBV7-8	once	TRBJ2-7	TRBD2	ASSLPSGYEQY
TRBV27	few	TRBJ2-5	NA	ASSLTAGSETQY
TRBV9	NA	TRBJ1-2	TRBD1	ASSVATTGGYGYT
TRBV5-6	NA	TRBJ1-5	NA	ASSYTGNQPQH
TRBV6-4	NA	TRBJ2-1	TRBD2	ASSPGGDYNEQF
TRBV5-4	NA	TRBJ2-7	NA	ASRNPLAGEQY
TRBV7-6	once	TRBJ2-2	NA	ASSPPGVSGELF
TRBV7-6	few	TRBJ2-1	TRBD2	ASSSRTSGSREQF
TRBV7-9	few	TRBJ2-3	TRBD2	ASSQTSAPDTQY
TRBV4-3	NA	TRBJ2-2	TRBD2	ASSQPSLAGDAGELF
TRBV7-2	once	TRBJ2-3	NA	ASRQSTDTQY
TRBV6-6	NA	TRBJ2-2	TRBD2	ASTLSGGTNTGELF
TRBV15	NA	TRBJ2-1	NA	ATSSHNRALGNEQF
TRBV6-5	NA	TRBJ1-1	NA	ASRPTANTEAF
TRBV28	NA	TRBJ1-1	NA	ASSLSTEAF